The T cell receptor beta chain under discussion was sequenced for a study of cytomegalovirus exposure and HLA in healthy donors. PCR involved 60 Vbeta and 13 Jbeta primers. Using immunoSEQ multiplex PCR, the repertoire was profiled, and TCRdb retains in-frame clones only, with some absent. The sample records about 170,000 clones, more than 70% being singletons. Germline V lookup: CDR1 MDHEN, CDR2 SYDVKM. The CDR3 spans 14 residues. Trimming at V came to 6 bases and at J to 11 bases, leaving 10 bases not matched to a gene. The receptor was isolated from a male donor in good health and CMV-seronegative. The chain uses TRBV28 and TRBJ1-5; 10 bases match TRBD1. The sequenced sample was PBMCs. This CDR3 is CASSPGQGGLAQHF. CDR3 DNA sequence: TGTGCCAGCAGCCCCGGACAGGGGGGTTTAGCCCAGCATTTT.